These 20 T cell receptor beta chains were all obtained from the same sample, sequenced in a study of blood T cell repertoires in COVID-19. The protocol was immunoSEQ multiplex PCR, while the TCRdb copy is restricted to in-frame clones and leaves out a portion. The sample lists approximately 380,000 clones; approximately 90% were seen once. Sequencing was done on a sample of PBMCs or T cells enriched from blood (not recorded which). The receptors come from a woman aged 18-30 years who had recovered from COVID-19.

The chain is built from TRBV5-1 and TRBJ1-6; 9 nucleotides align to TRBD1. Trimming cost V 3 bases and J 7 bases; bases outside gene matches: 5. From germline, CDR1 is SGHRS and CDR2 YFSETQ. The CDR3 is 15 residues long. DNA for the CDR3: TGCGCCAGCAGCTGGGTACAGGGGGCCAATTCACCCCTCCACTTT. Encoded protein: CASSWVQGANSPLHF.

This chain joins TRBV5-1 and TRBJ1-3, with D perhaps TRBD1 (5 bases). CDR3 length: 16 amino acids. The germline gives CDR1 SGHRS, CDR2 YFSETQ. Trimming removed 5 bases from V and 0 bases from J, with 15 bases in between. CDR3 sequence: CASSSGDRLSGNTIYF. Here the CDR3 DNA reads TGCGCCAGCAGTTCCGGTGACAGACTCTCTGGAAACACCATATATTTT.

The rearrangement joins TRBV2 to TRBJ1-5; D gene uncertain. Germline lookup yields CDR1 SNHLY and CDR2 FYNNEI. This CDR3 region has 12 residues. Trimming stripped 8 bases from V and 2 bases from J, with 7 bases between. In DNA, the CDR3 is TGTGCCAGCCGAGTGGGCAATCAGCCCCAGCATTTT. It translates to CASRVGNQPQHF.

This chain joins TRBV6-1 and TRBJ2-6; D possibly corresponds to TRBD1 (6 bases). Trimming removed 2 bases from V and 0 bases from J, with 17 bases in between. Germline V CDR1 and CDR2: MNHNS, SASEGT. This CDR3 has 19 residues. The CDR3 DNA reads as TGTGCCAGCAGTGAATTCGTTACAGGGCTACCCTCTGGGGCCAACGTCCTGACTTTC. It translates to CASSEFVTGLPSGANVLTF.

This chain uses TRBV7-9 with TRBJ2-7, with 7 bases identical to TRBD1. V dropped 7 bases and J dropped 2; count of bases not matched to a gene: 5. Germline V gives CDR1 SEHNR, CDR2 FQNEAQ (reference sequence). The CDR3 has 13 amino acids. The CDR3 loop is CASTPTGTYEQYF. As DNA, the CDR3 is TGTGCCAGCACACCGACAGGGACCTACGAGCAGTACTTC.

V gene TRBV4-3 combines with J gene TRBJ1-1; TRBD1 is a possible D gene (6 bases). The germline V gene encodes CDR1 LGHNA and CDR2 YSLEER. V lost 1 base, J lost 5 bases, and 8 bases lay in between. CDR3 length: 13 residues. The CDR3: CASSQAQGTEAFF. The CDR3 nucleotides are TGCGCCAGCAGCCAAGCTCAGGGGACTGAAGCTTTCTTT.

The V and J genes are TRBV7-8 and TRBJ1-6; tentatively, D is TRBD1 (6 bases). This CDR3 comprises 17 residues. The V and J ends lost 0 bases and 4 bases respectively, with 13 bases between them. Per germline, CDR1 SGHVS and CDR2 FQNEAQ. CDR3 loop: CASSLAKTGLYNSPLHF. The CDR3 nucleotides read TGTGCCAGCAGCTTAGCGAAGACAGGACTGTATAATTCACCCCTCCACTTT.

The V call is TRBV25-1, the J call TRBJ1-2, with D possibly being TRBD1 (5 bases). The CDR3 length is 16 residues. Germline CDR1 is MGHDK and CDR2 is SYGVNS. The V gene lost 3 bases and the J gene lost 5 bases, with 19 bases spanning the gap. The CDR3 coding sequence is TGTGCCAGCAGTGATCCCACGCTCCGGGGGAGGTATGGCTACACCTTC. Translated, it gives CASSDPTLRGRYGYTF.

This clone appeared once. CDR3 amino acids: CASRLGQSNQPQHF. CDR3 coding DNA: TGTGCCAGCAGACTCGGACAAAGCAATCAGCCCCAGCATTTT. This sequence joins TRBV27 and TRBJ1-5; weak D call: TRBD1 (5 bases). Per the germline V gene, CDR1 is MNHEY and CDR2 is SMNVEV (reference sequence). The CDR3 covers 14 residues. Trimming removed 6 bases at V and 1 base at J, with 10 bases between.

This clone has a single count. The chain has TRBV3-1 (or the pseudogene TRBV3-2) and TRBJ2-5; possible D gene TRBD2, 5 bases. Trimming removed 6 bases at V and 2 bases at J, with 10 bases between. This CDR3 region has 13 residues. CDR1 is LGHDT and CDR2 is YNNKEL in the germline V gene (reference sequence). CDR3 bases: TGTGCCAGCAGGGAAGCGGCTCAAGAGACCCAGTACTTC. Amino acid sequence: CASREAAQETQYF.

The chain recombines TRBV6-2 or TRBV6-3 with TRBJ1-4; D is unresolved. Trimming took 0 bases from V and 6 from J, leaving 8 bases between them. CDR1 is MNHEY and CDR2 is SVGEGT in the germline V gene. The CDR3 is 14 residues long. The CDR3 nucleotides read TGTGCCAGCAGTTACTCGATAACAGATGAAAAACTGTTTTTT. It yields the protein CASSYSITDEKLFF.

This chain connects TRBV18 to TRBJ1-1; TRBD1 might be the D (6 bases). V was shortened by 5 bases and J by 0 bases, with 16 bases between the two germline ends. CDR1 is KGHSH and CDR2 is LQKENI in the germline V gene. The CDR3 is 16 amino acids. The CDR3 is CASSTPRTVMNTEAFF. CDR3 nucleotides: TGTGCCAGCTCAACGCCGAGGACAGTAATGAACACTGAAGCTTTCTTT.

The chain carries TRBV3-1 (or the pseudogene TRBV3-2) and TRBJ1-5; 7 bases are shared with TRBD1. J was trimmed by 2 bases and V by 4 bases; bases with no gene match: 5. The CDR3 runs to 15 residues. Germline V CDR1 and CDR2: LGHDT, YNNKEL (reference sequence). Here the CDR3 reads CASSLDRAGNQPQHF. For the CDR3, the DNA is TGTGCCAGCAGCCTCGACAGGGCCGGCAATCAGCCCCAGCATTTT.

The chain links TRBV25-1 to TRBJ2-2; D may be TRBD2 (6 bases). V lost 2 bases to trimming and J lost 7 bases, with 11 bases between them. The CDR3 is 14 amino acids. Looked up from germline, CDR1 is MGHDK and CDR2 is SYGVNS. DNA of the CDR3: TGTGCCAGCAGTGAAGAAGGGGAGGTCGGGGAGCTGTTTTTT. Encoded protein: CASSEEGEVGELFF. Combining the CDR3 with reference TRBV25-1 and TRBJ2-2 gives the whole variable domain EADIYQTPRYLVIGTGKKITLECSQTMGHDKMYWYQQDPGMELHLIHYSYGVNSTEKGDLSSESTVSRIRTEHFPLTLESARPSHTSQYLCASSEEGEVGELFFGEGSRLTVL.

In this sample, this clone turned up a few times. This chain joins TRBV6-1 and TRBJ1-5; possibly TRBD1 for D (5 bases). Germline values: CDR1 MNHNS, CDR2 SASEGT. V lost 4 bases, J lost 0 bases, and 13 bases lay in between. The CDR3 length is 16 residues. The CDR3 loop is CASSAGGYNSNQPQHF. As DNA, the CDR3 is TGTGCCAGCAGTGCCGGGGGGTACAATAGCAATCAGCCCCAGCATTTT.

This clone has a handful of counts. The J gene is TRBJ1-2, the V gene TRBV5-5; the match to TRBD1 covers 8 bases. Germline lookup yields CDR1 SGHKS and CDR2 YYEKEE (reference sequence). CDR3 size: 14 residues. Unmatched junction bases numbered 5, after V lost 4 bases and J lost 3 bases. CDR3 amino acids: CASSGQTGDYGYTF. The CDR3 region has the DNA TGTGCCAGCAGCGGCCAGACAGGGGACTATGGCTACACCTTC.

CDR3 amino acids: CASSKVAGQVRSGANVLTF. DNA of the CDR3: TGTGCCAGCAGCAAAGTTGCGGGACAGGTAAGGTCTGGGGCCAACGTCCTGACTTTC. The chain links TRBV21-1 to TRBJ2-6; the DNA was not used to check the table's D call, TRBD1. TRBV21-1 is a listed pseudogene. The CDR3 covers 19 residues.

V is TRBV27 and J is TRBJ2-7; 10 nucleotides agree with TRBD1. Germline CDR1 and CDR2: MNHEY and SMNVEV (reference sequence). Trimming at V came to 8 bases and at J to 2 bases, leaving 12 bases not matched to a gene. This CDR3 contains 16 residues. The chain's CDR3 is CASSSPGQGMPYEQYF. For the CDR3, the DNA is TGTGCCAGCTCGTCTCCGGGACAGGGGATGCCCTACGAGCAGTACTTC.

The chain has TRBV19 and TRBJ2-3, with 8 positions matching TRBD1. With V trimmed by 5 bases and J by 4 bases, 11 bases remained unmatched. The germline CDR1 and CDR2 sequences are LNHDA and SQIVND (reference sequence). CDR3 size: 16 residues. In DNA form, the CDR3 reads TGTGCCAGTAGTCCCAGGGACAGGATATTTCCAGATACGCAGTATTTT. This translates into CASSPRDRIFPDTQYF.

V usage is TRBV30 and J usage is TRBJ1-1; 8 nucleotides align to TRBD1. V was pared by 3 bases and J by 4 bases, with 4 bases of the junction left unmatched. Germline V gene sequence: CDR1 GTSNPN, CDR2 SVGIG (reference sequence). This CDR3 region has 13 residues. CDR3 DNA sequence: TGTGCCTGGAGGACAGGGGTCCTCACTGAAGCTTTCTTT. Translating it yields CAWRTGVLTEAFF.